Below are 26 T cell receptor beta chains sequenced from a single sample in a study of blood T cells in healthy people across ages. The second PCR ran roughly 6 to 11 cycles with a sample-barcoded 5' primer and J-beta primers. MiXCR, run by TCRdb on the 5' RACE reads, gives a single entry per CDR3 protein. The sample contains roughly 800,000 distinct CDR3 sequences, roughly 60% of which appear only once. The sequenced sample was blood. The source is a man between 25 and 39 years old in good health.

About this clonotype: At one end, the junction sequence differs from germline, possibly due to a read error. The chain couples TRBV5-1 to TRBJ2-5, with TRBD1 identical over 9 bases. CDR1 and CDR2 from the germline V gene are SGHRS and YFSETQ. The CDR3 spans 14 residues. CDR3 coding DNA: TGCGCCGGCAGCACCCGACAGGGGGTGGAGACCCAGTACTTC. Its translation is CAGSTRQGVETQYF.

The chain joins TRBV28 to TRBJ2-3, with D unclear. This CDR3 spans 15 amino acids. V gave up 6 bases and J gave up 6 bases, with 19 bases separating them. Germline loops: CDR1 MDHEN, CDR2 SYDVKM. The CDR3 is CASSSLVWFGDTQYF. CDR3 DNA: TGTGCCAGCAGCTCTTTGGTCTGGTTCGGGGATACGCAGTATTTT.

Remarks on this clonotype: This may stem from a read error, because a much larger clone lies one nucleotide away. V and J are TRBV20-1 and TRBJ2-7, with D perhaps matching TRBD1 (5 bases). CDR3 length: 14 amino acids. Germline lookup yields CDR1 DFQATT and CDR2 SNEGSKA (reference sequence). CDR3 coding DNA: TGCGGTGCCACGCCTATCCAAGGGGACTACGAGCAGTACTTC. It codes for CGATPIQGDYEQYF.

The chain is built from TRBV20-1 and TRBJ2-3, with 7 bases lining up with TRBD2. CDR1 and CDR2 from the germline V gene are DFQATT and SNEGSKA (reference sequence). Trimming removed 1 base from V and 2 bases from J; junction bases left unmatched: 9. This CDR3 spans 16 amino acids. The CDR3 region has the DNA TGCAGTGCTAGAGGTCGCGGCGGGGGACTCACAGATACGCAGTATTTT. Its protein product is CSARGRGGGLTDTQYF.

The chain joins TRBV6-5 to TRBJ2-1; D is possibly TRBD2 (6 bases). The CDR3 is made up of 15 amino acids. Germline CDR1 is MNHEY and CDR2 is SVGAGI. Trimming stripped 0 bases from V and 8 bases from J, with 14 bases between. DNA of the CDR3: TGTGCCAGCAGTTACTCGGGAGGTCTGGGCGATGAGCAGTTCTTC. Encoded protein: CASSYSGGLGDEQFF.

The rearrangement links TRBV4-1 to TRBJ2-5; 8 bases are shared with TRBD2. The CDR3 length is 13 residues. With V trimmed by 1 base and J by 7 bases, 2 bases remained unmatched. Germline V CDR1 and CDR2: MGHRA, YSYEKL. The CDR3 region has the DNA TGCGCCAGCAGCCAAGCCCGGGGGGGGACCCAGTACTTC. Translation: CASSQARGGTQYF.

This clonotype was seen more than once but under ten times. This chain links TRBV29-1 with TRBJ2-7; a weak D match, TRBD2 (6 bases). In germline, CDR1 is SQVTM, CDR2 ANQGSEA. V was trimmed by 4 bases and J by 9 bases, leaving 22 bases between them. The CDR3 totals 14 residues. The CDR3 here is CSVVPQGLYPRQYF. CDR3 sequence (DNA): TGCAGCGTTGTTCCTCAGGGACTTTACCCGAGGCAGTACTTC.

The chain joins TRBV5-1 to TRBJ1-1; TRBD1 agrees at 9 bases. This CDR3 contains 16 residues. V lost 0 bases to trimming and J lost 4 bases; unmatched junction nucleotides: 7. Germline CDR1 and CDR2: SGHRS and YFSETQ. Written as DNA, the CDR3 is TGCGCCAGCAGCTTGGGGGACAGGGTGGGAGTCACTGAAGCTTTCTTT. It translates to CASSLGDRVGVTEAFF.

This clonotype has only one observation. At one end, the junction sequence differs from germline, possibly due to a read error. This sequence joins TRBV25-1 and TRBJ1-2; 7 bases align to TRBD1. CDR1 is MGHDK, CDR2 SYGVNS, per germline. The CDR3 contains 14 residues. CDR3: CASSETNRGGGDTF. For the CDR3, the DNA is TGTGCCAGCAGTGAAACCAACAGGGGAGGTGGCGACACCTTC.

The CDR3 DNA follows: TGCGCCAGCAGCCAAGATTCTACTAGCCCCTTTGAGCAGTTCTTC. This encodes CASSQDSTSPFEQFF. The chain has TRBV4-3 and TRBJ2-1, with D possibly being TRBD2 (6 bases). Trimming took 0 bases from V and 9 from J, leaving 15 bases between them. The CDR3 has 15 amino acids. Germline V gives CDR1 LGHNA, CDR2 YSLEER.

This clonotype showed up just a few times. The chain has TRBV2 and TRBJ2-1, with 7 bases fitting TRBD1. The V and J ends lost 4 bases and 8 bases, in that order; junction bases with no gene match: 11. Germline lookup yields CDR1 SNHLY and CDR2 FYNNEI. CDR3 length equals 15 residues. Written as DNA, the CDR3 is TGTGCCAGCAGTGGGTCGGAGGAAGGGGGCGATGAGCAGTTCTTC. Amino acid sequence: CASSGSEEGGDEQFF.

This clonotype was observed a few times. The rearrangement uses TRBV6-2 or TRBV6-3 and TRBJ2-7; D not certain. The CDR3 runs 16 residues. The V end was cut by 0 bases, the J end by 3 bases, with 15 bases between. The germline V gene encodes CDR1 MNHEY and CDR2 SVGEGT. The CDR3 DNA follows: TGTGCCAGCAGTTACTCGTTCGGCCCCACATTCTACGAGCAGTACTTC. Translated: CASSYSFGPTFYEQYF.

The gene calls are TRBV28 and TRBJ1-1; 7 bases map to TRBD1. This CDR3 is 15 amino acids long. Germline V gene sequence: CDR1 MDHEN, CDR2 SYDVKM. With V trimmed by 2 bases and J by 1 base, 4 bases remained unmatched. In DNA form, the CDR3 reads TGTGCCAGCAGTTTAACAGGGGCTGGGAACACTGAAGCTTTCTTT. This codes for CASSLTGAGNTEAFF.

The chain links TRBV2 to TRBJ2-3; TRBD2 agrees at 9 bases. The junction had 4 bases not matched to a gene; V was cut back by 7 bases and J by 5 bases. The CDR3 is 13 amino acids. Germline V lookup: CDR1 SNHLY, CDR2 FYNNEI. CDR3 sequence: CASTAGGGDTQYF. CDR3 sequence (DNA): TGTGCCAGCACGGCGGGAGGGGGAGATACGCAGTATTTT. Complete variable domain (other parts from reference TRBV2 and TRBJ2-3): EPEVTQTPSHQVTQMGQEVILRCVPISNHLYFYWYRQILGQKVEFLVSFYNNEISEKSEIFDDQFSVERPDGSNFTLKIRSTKLEDSAMYFCASTAGGGDTQYFGPGTRLTVL.

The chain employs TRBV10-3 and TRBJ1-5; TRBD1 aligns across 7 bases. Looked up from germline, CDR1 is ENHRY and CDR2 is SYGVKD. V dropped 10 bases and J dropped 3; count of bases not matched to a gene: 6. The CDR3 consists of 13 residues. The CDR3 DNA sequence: TGTGCCACCAAAGACAGGGACAATCAGCCCCAGCATTTT. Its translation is CATKDRDNQPQHF.

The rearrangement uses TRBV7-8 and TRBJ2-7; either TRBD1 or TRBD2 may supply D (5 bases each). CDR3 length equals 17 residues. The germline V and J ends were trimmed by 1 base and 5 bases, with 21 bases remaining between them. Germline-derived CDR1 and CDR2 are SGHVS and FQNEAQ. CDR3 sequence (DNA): TGTGCCAGCAGCTTAGAATATGGGGGAGATAGTATTGACGAGCAGTACTTC. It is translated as CASSLEYGGDSIDEQYF.

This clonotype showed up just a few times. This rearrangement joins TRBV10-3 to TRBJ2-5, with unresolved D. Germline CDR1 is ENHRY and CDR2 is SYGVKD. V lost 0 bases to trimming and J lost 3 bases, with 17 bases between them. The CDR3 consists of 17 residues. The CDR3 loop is CAISESHYMDTEETQYF. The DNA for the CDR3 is TGTGCCATCAGTGAGTCCCATTATATGGATACTGAAGAGACCCAGTACTTC.

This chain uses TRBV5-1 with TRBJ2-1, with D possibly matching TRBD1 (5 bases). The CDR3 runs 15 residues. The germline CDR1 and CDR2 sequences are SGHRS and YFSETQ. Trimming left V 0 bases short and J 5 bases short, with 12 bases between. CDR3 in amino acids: CASSLVGQGHNEQFF. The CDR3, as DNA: TGCGCCAGCAGCTTGGTCGGGCAGGGTCACAATGAGCAGTTCTTC.

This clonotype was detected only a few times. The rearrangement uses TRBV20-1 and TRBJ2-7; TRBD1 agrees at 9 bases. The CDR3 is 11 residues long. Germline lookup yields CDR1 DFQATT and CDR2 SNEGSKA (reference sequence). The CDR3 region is CRAGTGTEQYF. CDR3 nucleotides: TGCAGAGCGGGGACAGGGACCGAGCAGTACTTC.

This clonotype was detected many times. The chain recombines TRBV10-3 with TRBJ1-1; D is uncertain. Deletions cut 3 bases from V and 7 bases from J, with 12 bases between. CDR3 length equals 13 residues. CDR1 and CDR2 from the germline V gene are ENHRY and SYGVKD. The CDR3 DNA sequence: TGTGCCATCAGTGATGGAGCAGGCAATGAAGCTTTCTTT. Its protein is CAISDGAGNEAFF.

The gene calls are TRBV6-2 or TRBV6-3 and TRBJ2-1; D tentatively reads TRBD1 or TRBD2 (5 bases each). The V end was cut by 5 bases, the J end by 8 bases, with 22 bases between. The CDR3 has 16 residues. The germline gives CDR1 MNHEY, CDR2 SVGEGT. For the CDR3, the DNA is TGTGCCAGCAGTAACCCGGGGCCCTGGAGAGGGGATGAGCAGTTCTTC. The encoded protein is CASSNPGPWRGDEQFF.

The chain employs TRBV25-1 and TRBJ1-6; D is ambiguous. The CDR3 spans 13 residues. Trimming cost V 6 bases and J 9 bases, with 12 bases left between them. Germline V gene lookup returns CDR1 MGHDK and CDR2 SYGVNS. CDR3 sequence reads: CASRRDLVSPLHF. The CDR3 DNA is TGTGCCAGCAGAAGAGATCTGGTTTCACCCCTCCACTTT.

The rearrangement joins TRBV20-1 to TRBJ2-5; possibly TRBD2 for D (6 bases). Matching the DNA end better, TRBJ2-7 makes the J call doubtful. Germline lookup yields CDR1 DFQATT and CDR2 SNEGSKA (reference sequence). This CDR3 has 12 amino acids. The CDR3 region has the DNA TGCAGTGCCCTCGCGGGATACCACGAGCAGTACTTC. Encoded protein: CSALAGYHEQYF.

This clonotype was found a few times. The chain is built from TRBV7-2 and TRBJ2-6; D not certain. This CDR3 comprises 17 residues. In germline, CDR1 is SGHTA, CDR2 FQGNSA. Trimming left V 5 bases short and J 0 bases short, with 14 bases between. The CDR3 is CASSRRRMGSGANVLTF. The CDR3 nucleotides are TGTGCCAGCAGCCGGCGCAGGATGGGCTCTGGGGCCAACGTCCTGACTTTC.

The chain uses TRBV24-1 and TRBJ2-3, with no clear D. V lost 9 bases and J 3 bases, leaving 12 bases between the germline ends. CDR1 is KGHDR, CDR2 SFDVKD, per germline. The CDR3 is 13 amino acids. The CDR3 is CATGPLETDTQYF. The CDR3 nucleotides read TGTGCCACCGGACCACTGGAGACAGATACGCAGTATTTT.

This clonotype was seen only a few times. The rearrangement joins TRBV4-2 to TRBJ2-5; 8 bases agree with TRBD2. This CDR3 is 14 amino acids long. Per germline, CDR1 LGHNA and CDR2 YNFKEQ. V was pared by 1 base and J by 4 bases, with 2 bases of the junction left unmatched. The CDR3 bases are TGTGCCAGCAGCCAAGGCCGGGGGGGAGAGACCCAGTACTTC. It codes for CASSQGRGGETQYF.